The 19 T cell receptor beta chains given below trace back to one sample, sequenced in a study of shared clonotypes between healthy human individuals. The protocol was immunoSEQ multiplex PCR, while the TCRdb copy is restricted to in-frame clones and leaves out a portion. The top ten clones hold 0.1% to 0.15% of a sample with around 2.1 million clones, nearly 97% of them seen once. The sample comprised naive CD4+ T cells sorted from blood. Subset reported: CD45RA+ positively selected. These receptors all come from a man aged 18-30 years in good health.

This sequence joins TRBV5-4 and TRBJ2-5, with D maybe TRBD1 (6 bases). Between the trimmed V and J ends, which lost 4 bases and 5 bases, there was a span of 15 bases. The CDR3 consists of 14 residues. The germline CDR1 and CDR2 sequences are SGHNT and YYREEE (reference sequence). The CDR3 region has the DNA TGTGCCAGCAGCCGACCAGCAGGGGAGGAGACCCAGTACTTC. It codes for CASSRPAGEETQYF.

The genes are TRBV30 and TRBJ2-1; maybe TRBD2 (5 bases). Germline values: CDR1 GTSNPN, CDR2 SVGIG (reference sequence). CDR3 length: 14 amino acids. V dropped 1 base and J dropped 7 bases, with 14 bases sitting between them. In DNA form, the CDR3 reads TGTGCCTGGAGTGGGACTTCAAGAGGGAATGAGCAGTTCTTC. This encodes CAWSGTSRGNEQFF. Based on the CDR3 plus reference TRBV30 and TRBJ2-1, the full variable domain is SQTIHQWPATLVQPVGSPLSLECTVEGTSNPNLYWYRQAAGRGLQLLFYSVGIGQISSEVPQNLSASRPQDRQFILSSKKLLLSDSGFYLCAWSGTSRGNEQFFGPGTRLTVL.

This clone was detected once. The genes are TRBV6-5 and TRBJ1-6; D ambiguous. Germline loops: CDR1 MNHEY, CDR2 SVGAGI. The CDR3 runs 14 residues. Trimming cost V 6 bases and J 1 base, with 7 bases left between them. In DNA, the CDR3 is TGTGCCAGCAGACAAAGGTCCTATAATTCACCCCTCCACTTT. It translates to CASRQRSYNSPLHF.

A single count supports this clone. The V and J genes are TRBV6-6 and TRBJ2-1; D remains unclear. CDR3 length equals 15 residues. The ends were cut back, 7 bases at V and 7 bases at J, with 20 bases in the middle. The germline V gene has CDR1 MNHNY and CDR2 SVGAGI (reference sequence). For the CDR3, the DNA is TGTGCCAGCACTCTCCCGAAAGGGCAAATGAATGAGCAGTTCTTC. Translation: CASTLPKGQMNEQFF.

V gene TRBV18 combines with J gene TRBJ1-2; 7 bases are a match to TRBD1. The V segment lost 5 bases and the J segment 2 bases; nucleotides outside the gene matches: 8. This CDR3 region has 15 residues. The germline gives CDR1 KGHSH, CDR2 LQKENI. For the CDR3, the DNA is TGTGCCAGCTCATCTGGGACAGCTCGAAACTATGGCTACACCTTC. This codes for CASSSGTARNYGYTF.

The chain employs TRBV19 and TRBJ1-2, with TRBD1 identical over 8 bases. Unmatched junction bases numbered 7, after V lost 5 bases and J lost 5 bases. Germline V gene data show CDR1 as LNHDA and CDR2 as SQIVND (reference sequence). CDR3 size: 14 residues. The CDR3 protein is CASSDQGAGYGYTF. The CDR3 region has the DNA TGTGCCAGTAGTGATCAGGGGGCGGGTTATGGCTACACCTTC.

The chain has TRBV10-1 and TRBJ1-2, with 7 bases lining up with TRBD1. V was pared by 5 bases and J by 7 bases, with 7 bases of the junction left unmatched. The CDR3 runs 13 residues. Germline V gives CDR1 WNHNN, CDR2 SYGVQD (reference sequence). CDR3 sequence (DNA): TGCGCCAGCAGTCCCGACAGGGCGGCTGGCTACACCTTC. Translation gives CASSPDRAAGYTF.

The chain is built from TRBV10-1 and TRBJ1-1, with D possibly matching TRBD1 (5 bases). The CDR3 is 15 residues long. Germline lookup yields CDR1 WNHNN and CDR2 SYGVQD (reference sequence). Deletions cut 4 bases from V and 1 base from J, with 13 bases between. CDR3 protein: CASSGRAGANTEAFF. The CDR3 region has the DNA TGCGCCAGCAGTGGCAGGGCGGGCGCGAACACTGAAGCTTTCTTT.

The gene calls are TRBV6-1 and TRBJ2-5; D tentatively reads TRBD1 or TRBD2 (5 bases each). From germline, CDR1 is MNHNS and CDR2 SASEGT. The CDR3 totals 21 residues. Trimming cost V 0 bases and J 0 bases, with 26 bases left between them. DNA of the CDR3: TGTGCCAGCAGTGAAGCCCCAGAGGACACTTGGCCCGGGACCAACCAAGAGACCCAGTACTTC. Protein product: CASSEAPEDTWPGTNQETQYF.

As regards this clone: Other DNA variants within this sample encode the same CDR3. The J gene is TRBJ2-3, the V gene TRBV7-2; possible D gene TRBD1, 6 bases. V was cut by 1 base and J by 1 base, with 9 bases left in between. The CDR3 covers 15 residues. Germline V gene sequence: CDR1 SGHTA, CDR2 FQGNSA. This chain's CDR3 is CASSLGPGGTDTQYF. CDR3 DNA sequence: TGTGCCAGCAGCTTAGGCCCAGGGGGCACAGATACGCAGTATTTT. Full variable domain (remainder filled in from reference TRBV7-2 and TRBJ2-3): GAGVSQSPSNKVTEKGKDVELRCDPISGHTALYWYRQSLGQGLEFLIYFQGNSAPDKSGLPSDRFSAERTGGSVSTLTIQRTQQEDSAVYLCASSLGPGGTDTQYFGPGTRLTVL.

The rearrangement joins TRBV30 to TRBJ1-3; D call uncertain. Trimming pared 0 bases from V and 0 bases from J, leaving 6 bases between. The CDR3 is 14 residues long. Germline-derived CDR1 and CDR2 are GTSNPN and SVGIG (reference sequence). CDR3 region: CAWSVTGSGNTIYF. CDR3 DNA sequence: TGTGCCTGGAGTGTAACGGGCTCTGGAAACACCATATATTTT.

This sequence joins TRBV6-6 and TRBJ1-2; the match to TRBD1 covers 11 bases. CDR3 length equals 15 residues. The junction had 8 bases not matched to a gene; V was cut back by 7 bases and J by 4 bases. Germline assignment: CDR1 MNHNY and CDR2 SVGAGI (reference sequence). The DNA of the CDR3 is TGTGCCAGCACTATCGGGACAGGGGGAATCTATGGCTACACCTTC. Residues: CASTIGTGGIYGYTF.

This clone showed up just once. This same CDR3 is encoded by further DNA sequences in the sample. The chain has TRBV28 and TRBJ2-7; D possibly corresponds to TRBD2 (6 bases). There are 14 residues in the CDR3. V gave up 6 bases and J gave up 1 base, with 13 bases separating them. Germline V CDR1 and CDR2: MDHEN, SYDVKM. CDR3 nucleotide sequence: TGTGCCAGCAGGAATAGCGGTGGATCCTACGAGCAGTACTTC. Translated: CASRNSGGSYEQYF. Full variable domain (missing parts from reference TRBV28 and TRBJ2-7): DVKVTQSSRYLVKRTGEKVFLECVQDMDHENMFWYRQDPGLGLRLIYFSYDVKMKEKGDIPEGYSVSREKKERFSLILESASTNQTSMYLCASRNSGGSYEQYFGPGTRLTVT.

The chain recombines TRBV7-8 with TRBJ2-7; no definite D call. With 4 bases removed from V and 7 bases from J, the gap between germline ends came to 11 bases. Germline lookup yields CDR1 SGHVS and CDR2 FQNEAQ. The CDR3 covers 12 residues. CDR3 nucleotide sequence: TGTGCCAGCAGCTCGAATTACCGGGAGCAGTACTTC. This encodes CASSSNYREQYF.

The chain carries TRBV18 and TRBJ2-1; D is perhaps TRBD2 (6 bases). The germline V and J ends were trimmed by 3 bases and 4 bases, with 19 bases remaining between them. The length of the CDR3 is 17 residues. Germline CDR1 KGHSH, CDR2 LQKENI. The CDR3 nucleotides are TGTGCCAGCTCACCCGTACTTCAGGAGGGCCTTTACAATGAGCAGTTCTTC. Protein: CASSPVLQEGLYNEQFF. The full variable domain, rest sourced from reference TRBV18 and TRBJ2-1, is NAGVMQNPRHLVRRRGQEARLRCSPMKGHSHVYWYRQLPEEGLKFMVYLQKENIIDESGMPKERFSAEFPKEGPSILRIQQVVRGDSAAYFCASSPVLQEGLYNEQFFGPGTRLTVL.

V and J are TRBV7-2 and TRBJ2-7, with D perhaps TRBD2 (5 bases). Germline CDR1 SGHTA, CDR2 FQGNSA. The CDR3 has 15 amino acids. V was shortened by 5 bases and J by 0 bases, with 14 bases between the two germline ends. The CDR3 spells CASSPSAASSYEQYF. The CDR3 coding sequence is TGTGCCAGCAGCCCCTCAGCGGCGAGCTCCTACGAGCAGTACTTC.

The J gene is TRBJ1-2, the V gene TRBV2, with 12 nucleotides matching TRBD1. Germline values: CDR1 SNHLY, CDR2 FYNNEI. The CDR3 loop spans 15 amino acids. With 3 bases clipped from V and 4 bases from J, the junction kept 3 bases outside the gene matches. Here the CDR3 DNA reads TGTGCCAGCAGTGAGGGACAGGGGGCGACCTATGGCTACACCTTC. Translation: CASSEGQGATYGYTF.

V usage is TRBV5-1 and J usage is TRBJ2-7; D assignment may be TRBD1 or TRBD2 (5 bases each). Trimming pared 2 bases from V and 6 bases from J, leaving 15 bases between. The length of the CDR3 is 14 residues. CDR1 SGHRS and CDR2 YFSETQ come from the germline V gene. The CDR3 nucleotides read TGCGCCAGCAGCTTTGGAGGCAGGGAAACCGAGCAGTACTTC. Translated: CASSFGGRETEQYF. The full variable domain, in which reference TRBV5-1 and TRBJ2-7 provide the parts outside the CDR3, is KAGVTQTPRYLIKTRGQQVTLSCSPISGHRSVSWYQQTPGQGLQFLFEYFSETQRNKGNFPGRFSGRQFSNSRSEMNVSTLELGDSALYLCASSFGGRETEQYFGPGTRLTVT.

J is TRBJ1-6 and V is TRBV30, with a tentative D call TRBD1 (5 bases). The CDR3 loop spans 14 amino acids. Looked up from germline, CDR1 is GTSNPN and CDR2 is SVGIG (reference sequence). Trimming removed 4 bases from V and 6 bases from J, with 13 bases in between. CDR3 sequence: CAWNMGDVNSPLHF. In DNA form, the CDR3 reads TGTGCCTGGAATATGGGGGACGTTAATTCACCCCTCCACTTT.